These T cell receptor beta chains were read from a single sample in a study of blood T cell repertoires in COVID-19. Assay: immunoSEQ multiplex PCR; the TCRdb copy retains only in-frame clones and omits some. The table lists about 140,000 clones, about 76% of them singletons. Input material: peripheral blood. The receptors stem from a man older than 75 with acute or convalescent COVID-19. The CDR3 runs from the conserved cysteine through the conserved F or W. A D gene is named only where the DNA matches it firmly. Only part of the rows carry a size: once, few, many, or a class if the clone is expanded.

12,TRBD1,TRBV12-3/TRBV12-4,-,TRBJ1-5,CASHRGNQPQHF,TGTGCCAGTCACAGGGGAAATCAGCCCCAGCATTTT
15,-,TRBV28,-,TRBJ1-3,CASAGGRRSGNTIYF,TGTGCCAGCGCAGGAGGGCGCCGCTCGGGAAACACCATATATTTT
13,TRBD1,TRBV7-3,once,TRBJ2-5,CASSRDREETQYF,TGTGCCAGCAGCAGAGACAGGGAAGAGACCCAGTACTTC
18,-,TRBV18,-,TRBJ2-7,CASSPRSTQQDKRDEQYF,TGTGCCAGCTCACCACGATCCACTCAGCAGGACAAGCGTGACGAGCAGTACTTC
13,-,TRBV19,-,TRBJ2-5,CASSQGYQETQYF,TGTGCCAGTAGCCAGGGTTACCAAGAGACCCAGTACTTC
14,TRBD1,TRBV5-1,-,TRBJ1-6,CASSRDSRNSPLHF,TGCGCCAGCAGCAGGGACAGTCGGAATTCACCCCTCCACTTT
13,-,TRBV29-1,-,TRBJ1-1,CSVDNGGGTEAFF,TGCAGCGTTGACAACGGGGGGGGAACTGAAGCTTTCTTT
20,TRBD2,TRBV7-8,few,TRBJ2-7,CASSRRILGAGTSGSYEQYF,TGTGCCAGCAGCCGACGAATCCTTGGGGCCGGGACTAGCGGATCCTACGAGCAGTACTTC
16,-,TRBV5-4,-,TRBJ2-3,CASSPPGLLGTDTQYF,TGTGCCAGCAGCCCCCCGGGACTCCTGGGCACAGATACGCAGTATTTT
17,TRBD2,TRBV6-1,-,TRBJ2-3,CASSETRLAGVVDTQYF,TGTGCCAGCAGTGAGACACGACTAGCGGGGGTAGTAGATACGCAGTATTTT
13,-,TRBV7-3,few,TRBJ2-3,CASSRAGSDTQYF,TGTGCCAGCAGTCGCGCGGGGTCAGATACGCAGTATTTT
13,TRBD1,TRBV28,-,TRBJ1-1,CASRGDRGTRAFF,TGTGCCAGCAGAGGGGACAGGGGCACCCGGGCTTTCTTT
15,TRBD1,TRBV27,-,TRBJ1-4,CASSLRRQGPEKLFF,TGTGCCAGCAGTTTGCGCCGACAGGGTCCTGAAAAACTGTTTTTT
15,TRBD1,TRBV7-6,-,TRBJ1-4,CASSLGGQGLEKLFF,TGTGCCAGCAGCTTGGGGGGACAGGGCCTTGAAAAACTGTTTTTT
17,TRBD1,TRBV19,-,TRBJ2-2,CASSTNRQGVGTGELFF,TGTGCCAGTAGTACAAACCGACAGGGGGTAGGAACCGGGGAGCTGTTTTTT
16,TRBD1,TRBV10-3,-,TRBJ2-2,CAISQSSGTGRGELFF,TGTGCCATCAGCCAATCTTCCGGGACAGGCCGCGGGGAGCTGTTTTTT
16,TRBD2,TRBV5-6,few,TRBJ2-1,CASSFLWLAEYNEQFF,TGTGCCAGCAGCTTTCTGTGGCTAGCGGAGTACAATGAGCAGTTCTTC
13,TRBD1,TRBV10-3,few,TRBJ1-1,CAISTGGDTEAFF,TGTGCCATCAGCACAGGGGGAGACACTGAAGCTTTCTTT
15,TRBD1,TRBV6-1,-,TRBJ2-7,CASSDGTGGASEQYF,TGTGCCAGCAGTGATGGGACAGGGGGCGCGTCTGAGCAGTACTTC
12,-,TRBV7-9,-,TRBJ2-7,CAGSGISYEQYF,TGTGCCGGCTCCGGGATTTCCTACGAGCAGTACTTC
14,-,TRBV9,-,TRBJ2-3,CASSVAGPTDTQYF,TGTGCCAGCAGCGTCGCGGGACCCACAGATACGCAGTATTTT